This TCR beta chain appears in the sequencing data of a study of shared clonotypes between healthy human individuals. The CD4+ fraction was divided into a CD45RA+ naive subset and a CD45RA-negative memory subset. General observations from the study: Larger estimated richness was generally seen in naive subsets than in memory subsets. Several donors held approximately 5% of naive CD4 clonotypes in common.

About this clone: Antigen: not known.

Germline V CDR1 and CDR2: SGHNT, YYREEE (reference sequence). The CDR3 has 14 residues. Trimming removed 4 bases from V and 4 bases from J; junction bases left unmatched: 4. The authors split each subset's genomic DNA evenly across several immunoSEQ plates. Sequencing used immunoSEQ multiplex PCR; TCRdb keeps in-frame clones, though not all of them. The table has over 850,000 clones, 70% to 80% seen once; the top ten hold roughly 0.62%. V usage is TRBV5-4 and J usage is TRBJ2-3; the match to TRBD2 covers 9 bases. Source material: memory CD4+ T cells from PBMCs. Subset in this sample: CD45RA-negative fraction. This clonotype was sampled from a man in his late teens or twenties in good health. Some clones in this sample may be carry-over from other donors' samples. For the CDR3, the DNA is TGTGCCAGCAGCGGCGGGAGGGTCGCAGATACGCAGTATTTT. It specifies CASSGGRVADTQYF.